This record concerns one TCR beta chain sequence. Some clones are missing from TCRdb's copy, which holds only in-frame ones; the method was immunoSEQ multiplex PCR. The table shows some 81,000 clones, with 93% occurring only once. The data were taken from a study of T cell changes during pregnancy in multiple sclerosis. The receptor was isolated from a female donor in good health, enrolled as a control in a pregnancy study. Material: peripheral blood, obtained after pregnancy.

This chain's CDR3 is CSVRRANTEAFF. The CDR3 DNA follows: TGCAGCGTTCGCAGGGCGAACACTGAAGCTTTCTTT. This sequence joins TRBV29-1 and TRBJ1-1; D might be TRBD1 (5 bases). The V gene's germline CDR1 is SQVTM and CDR2 ANQGSEA. Trimming removed 5 bases at V and 1 base at J, with 8 bases between. The CDR3 is made up of 12 amino acids. The full variable domain, rest sourced from reference TRBV29-1 and TRBJ1-1, is SAVISQKPSRDICQRGTSLTIQCQVDSQVTMMFWYRQQPGQSLTLIATANQGSEATYESGFVIDKFPISRPNLTFSTLTVSNMSPEDSSIYLCSVRRANTEAFFGQGTRLTVV.